This T cell receptor beta chain derives from a study of blood T cell repertoires in COVID-19. The CDR3 is made up of 15 amino acids. Germline V gives CDR1 SGHRS, CDR2 YFSETQ. The V and J ends lost 0 bases and 2 bases respectively, with 12 bases between them. In the authors' methods: Reference gene primer amplification gave estimated nucleated cell counts. The protocol was immunoSEQ multiplex PCR, while the TCRdb copy is restricted to in-frame clones and leaves out a portion. That table furnishes V, J and clone size, whereas the DNA furnished D and trimming. The top ten hold less than 30% of the sample, which has roughly 170,000 clones, 75% to 80% seen once.

Specimen: peripheral blood. The TCR originated in a woman in her 70s with acute or convalescent COVID-19. The V call is TRBV5-1, the J call TRBJ2-7, with TRBD2 as a possible D gene (6 bases). The chain's CDR3 is CASSLDGSGAYEQYF. The CDR3 DNA reads as TGCGCCAGCAGCTTGGATGGTAGCGGAGCCTACGAGCAGTACTTC.